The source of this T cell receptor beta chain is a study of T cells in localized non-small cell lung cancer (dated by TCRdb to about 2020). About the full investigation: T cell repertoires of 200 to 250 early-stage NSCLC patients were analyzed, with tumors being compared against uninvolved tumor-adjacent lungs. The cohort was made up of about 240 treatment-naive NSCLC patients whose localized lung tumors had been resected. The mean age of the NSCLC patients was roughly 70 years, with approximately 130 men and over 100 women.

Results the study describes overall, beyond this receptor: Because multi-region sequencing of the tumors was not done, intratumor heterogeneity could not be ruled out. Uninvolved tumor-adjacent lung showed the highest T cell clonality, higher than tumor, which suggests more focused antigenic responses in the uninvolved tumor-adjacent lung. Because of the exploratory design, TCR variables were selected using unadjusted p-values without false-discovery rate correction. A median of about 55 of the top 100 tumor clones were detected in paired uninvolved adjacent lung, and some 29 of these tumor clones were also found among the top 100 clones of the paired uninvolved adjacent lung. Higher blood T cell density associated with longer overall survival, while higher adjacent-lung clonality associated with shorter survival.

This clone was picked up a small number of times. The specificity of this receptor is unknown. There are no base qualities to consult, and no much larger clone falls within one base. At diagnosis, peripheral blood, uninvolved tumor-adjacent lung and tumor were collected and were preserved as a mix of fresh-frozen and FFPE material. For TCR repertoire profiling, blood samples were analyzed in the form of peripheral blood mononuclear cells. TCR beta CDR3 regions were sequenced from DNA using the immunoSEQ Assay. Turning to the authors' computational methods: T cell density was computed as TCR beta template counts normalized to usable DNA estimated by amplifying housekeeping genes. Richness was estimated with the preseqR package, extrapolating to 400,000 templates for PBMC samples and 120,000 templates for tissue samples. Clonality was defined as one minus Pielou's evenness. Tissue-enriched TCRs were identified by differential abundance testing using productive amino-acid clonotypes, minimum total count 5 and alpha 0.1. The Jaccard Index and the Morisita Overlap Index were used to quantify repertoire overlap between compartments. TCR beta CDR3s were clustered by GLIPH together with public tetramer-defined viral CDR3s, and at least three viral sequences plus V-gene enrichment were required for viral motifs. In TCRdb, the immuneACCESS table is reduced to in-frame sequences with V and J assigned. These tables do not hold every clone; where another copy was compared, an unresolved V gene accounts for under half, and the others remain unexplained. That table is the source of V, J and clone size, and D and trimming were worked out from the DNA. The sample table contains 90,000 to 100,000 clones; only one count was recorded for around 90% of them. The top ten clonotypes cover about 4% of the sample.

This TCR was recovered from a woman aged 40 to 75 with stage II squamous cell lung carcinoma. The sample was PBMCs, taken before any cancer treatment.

The CDR3 protein: CASSLRGTGARNTIYF. The DNA sequence is as follows: TGTGCCAGCAGTTTAAGGGGGACAGGGGCTCGGAACACCATATATTTT. The chain uses TRBV28 and TRBJ1-3; 10 bases in between match TRBD1. The germline V end is reduced by 2 bases and the J end by 7 bases; junction bases left unmatched: 8. The CDR1 and CDR2 encoded by the germline V gene are MDHEN and SYDVKM. The CDR3 sequence holds 16 residues, the cysteine and phenylalanine included. This entry keeps only the CDR3 DNA: 48 bases, framed from base 1. The reference TRBV28 and TRBJ1-3 proteins fill in what lies around the CDR3, so the full variable domain reads DVKVTQSSRYLVKRTGEKVFLECVQDMDHENMFWYRQDPGLGLRLIYFSYDVKMKEKGDIPEGYSVSREKKERFSLILESASTNQTSMYLCASSLRGTGARNTIYFGEGSWLTVV.